This TCR beta chain was found in a study of beta chain features in type 1 diabetes. This clone was observed a few times. Its specificity is unknown. The germline V gene has CDR1 MDHEN and CDR2 SYDVKM. CDR3 length equals 14 residues. Unmatched junction bases numbered 5, after V lost 3 bases and J lost 4 bases. As every portion of the isolated RNA was reverse transcribed, the sequencing read expressed TCRB transcripts. Libraries were prepared by immunoSEQ multiplex PCR; TCRdb keeps only in-frame clonotypes and omits some of them. The sample lists under 350,000 clones; roughly an eighth were seen once. Broader study findings: Individuals with type 1 diabetes displayed fewer insertions and more deletions at VDJ junctions. Type 1 diabetes patients showed a moderate but significant shortening of TCRB CDR3s in all four CD4+ subsets.

The TCR sequence derives from a man aged 30 to 45 with type 1 diabetes. This rearrangement joins TRBV28 to TRBJ2-5; 7 bases are a match to TRBD1. Material: naive CD4+ T cells from blood. The CDR3 region has the DNA TGTGCCAGCAGTTTTGTGGCAGGGGGAGAGACCCAGTACTTC. Its translation: CASSFVAGGETQYF.